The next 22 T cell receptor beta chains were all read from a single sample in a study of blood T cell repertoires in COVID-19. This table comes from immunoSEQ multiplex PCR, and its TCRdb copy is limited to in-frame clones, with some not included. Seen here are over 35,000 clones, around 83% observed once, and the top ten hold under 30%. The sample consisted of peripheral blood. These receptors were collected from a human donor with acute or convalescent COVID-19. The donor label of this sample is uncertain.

CDR3: CASSAGWGGTPDNSPLHF. CDR3 DNA sequence: TGTGCCAGCAGCGCAGGCTGGGGGGGGACACCGGATAATTCACCCCTCCACTTT. The chain links TRBV9 to TRBJ1-6; possible D gene TRBD1, 6 bases. Germline lookup yields CDR1 SGDLS and CDR2 YYNGEE. V lost 3 bases and J lost 5, with 21 bases in between. CDR3 length: 18 residues.

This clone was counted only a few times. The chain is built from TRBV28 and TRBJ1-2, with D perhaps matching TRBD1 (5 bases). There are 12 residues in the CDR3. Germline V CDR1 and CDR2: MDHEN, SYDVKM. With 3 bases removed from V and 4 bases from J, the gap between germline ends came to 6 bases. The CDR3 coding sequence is TGTGCCAGCAGTTTCCAGGGCTATGGCTACACCTTC. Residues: CASSFQGYGYTF.

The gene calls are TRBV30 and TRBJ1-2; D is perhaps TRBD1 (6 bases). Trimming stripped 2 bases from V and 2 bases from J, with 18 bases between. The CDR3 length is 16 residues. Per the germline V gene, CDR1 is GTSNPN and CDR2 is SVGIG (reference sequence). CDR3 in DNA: TGTGCCTGGAGTATTGGGTCCGGGACACCGAACTATGGCTACACCTTC. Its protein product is CAWSIGSGTPNYGYTF.

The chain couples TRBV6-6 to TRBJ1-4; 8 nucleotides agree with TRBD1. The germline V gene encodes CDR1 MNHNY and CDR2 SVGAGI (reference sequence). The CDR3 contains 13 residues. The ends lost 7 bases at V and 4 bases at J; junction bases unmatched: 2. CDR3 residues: CASKDRVNEKLFF. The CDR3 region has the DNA TGTGCCAGCAAGGACAGGGTTAATGAAAAACTGTTTTTT.

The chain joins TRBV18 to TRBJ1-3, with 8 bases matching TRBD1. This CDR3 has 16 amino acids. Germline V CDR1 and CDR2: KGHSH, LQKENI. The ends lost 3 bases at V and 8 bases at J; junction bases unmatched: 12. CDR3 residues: CASSPLPTGVGDTIYF. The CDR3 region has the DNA TGTGCCAGCTCACCCCTCCCGACAGGGGTTGGGGACACCATATATTTT.

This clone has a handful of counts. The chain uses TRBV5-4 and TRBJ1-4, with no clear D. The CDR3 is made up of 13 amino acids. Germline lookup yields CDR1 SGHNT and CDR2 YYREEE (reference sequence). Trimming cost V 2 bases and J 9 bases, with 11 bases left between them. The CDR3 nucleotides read TGTGCCAGCAGCTTTGGCCAAAACCAAAAACTGTTTTTT. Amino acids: CASSFGQNQKLFF.

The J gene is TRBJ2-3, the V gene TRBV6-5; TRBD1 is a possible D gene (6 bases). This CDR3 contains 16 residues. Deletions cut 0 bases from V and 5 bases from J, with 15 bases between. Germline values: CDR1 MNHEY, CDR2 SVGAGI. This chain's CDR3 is CASSYSQQGRGDTQYF. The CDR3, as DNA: TGTGCCAGCAGTTACTCGCAACAGGGCCGGGGAGATACGCAGTATTTT.

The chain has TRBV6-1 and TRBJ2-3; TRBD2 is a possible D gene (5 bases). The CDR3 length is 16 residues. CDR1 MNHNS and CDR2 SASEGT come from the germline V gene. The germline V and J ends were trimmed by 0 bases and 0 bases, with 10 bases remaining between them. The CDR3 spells CASSEALVSSTDTQYF. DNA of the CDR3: TGTGCCAGCAGTGAAGCACTAGTAAGCAGCACAGATACGCAGTATTTT.

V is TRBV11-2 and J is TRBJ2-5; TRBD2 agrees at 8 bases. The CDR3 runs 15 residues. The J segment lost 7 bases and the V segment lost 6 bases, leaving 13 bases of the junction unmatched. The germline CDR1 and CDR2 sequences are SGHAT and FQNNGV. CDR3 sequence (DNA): TGTGCCAGCAGTACGGGACTAGTCGGTGGTGGGACCCAGTACTTC. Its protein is CASSTGLVGGGTQYF.

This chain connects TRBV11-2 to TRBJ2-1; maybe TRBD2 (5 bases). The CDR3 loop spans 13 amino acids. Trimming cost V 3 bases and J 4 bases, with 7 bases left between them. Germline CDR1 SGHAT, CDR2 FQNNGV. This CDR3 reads CASSFRGYNEQFF. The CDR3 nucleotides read TGTGCCAGCAGCTTTCGAGGGTACAATGAGCAGTTCTTC. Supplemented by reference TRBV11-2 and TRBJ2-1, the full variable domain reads EAGVAQSPRYKIIEKRQSVAFWCNPISGHATLYWYQQILGQGPKLLIQFQNNGVVDDSQLPKDRFSAERLKGVDSTLKIQPAKLEDSAVYLCASSFRGYNEQFFGPGTRLTVL.

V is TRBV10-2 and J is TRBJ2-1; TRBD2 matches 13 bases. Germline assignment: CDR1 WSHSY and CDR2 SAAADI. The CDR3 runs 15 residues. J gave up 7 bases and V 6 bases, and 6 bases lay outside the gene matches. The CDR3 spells CASSQGLAGVNEQFF. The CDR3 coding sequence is TGCGCCAGCAGCCAAGGACTAGCGGGAGTTAATGAGCAGTTCTTC.

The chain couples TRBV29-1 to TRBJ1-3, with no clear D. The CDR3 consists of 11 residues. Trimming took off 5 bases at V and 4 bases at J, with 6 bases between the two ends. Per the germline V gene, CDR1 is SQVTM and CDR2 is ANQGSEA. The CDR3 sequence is CSVLVGNTIYF. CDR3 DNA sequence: TGCAGCGTTCTTGTGGGAAACACCATATATTTT.

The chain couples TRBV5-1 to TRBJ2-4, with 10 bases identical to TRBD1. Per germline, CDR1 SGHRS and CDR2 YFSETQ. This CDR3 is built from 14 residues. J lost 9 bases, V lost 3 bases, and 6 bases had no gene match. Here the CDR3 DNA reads TGCGCCAGCAGCTCCGGGACAGGGGACCCCATTCAGTACTTC. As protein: CASSSGTGDPIQYF.

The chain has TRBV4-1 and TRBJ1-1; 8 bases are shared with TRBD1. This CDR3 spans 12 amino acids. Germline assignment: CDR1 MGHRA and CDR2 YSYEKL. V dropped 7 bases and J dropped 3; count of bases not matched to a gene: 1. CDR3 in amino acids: CASKGQDTEAFF. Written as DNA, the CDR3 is TGCGCCAGCAAGGGACAGGACACTGAAGCTTTCTTT.

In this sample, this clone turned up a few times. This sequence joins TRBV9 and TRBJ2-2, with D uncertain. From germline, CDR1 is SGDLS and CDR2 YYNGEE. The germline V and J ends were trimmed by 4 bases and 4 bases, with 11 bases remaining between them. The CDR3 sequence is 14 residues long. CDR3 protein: CASSLDTFTGELFF. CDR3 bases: TGTGCCAGCAGCCTTGACACGTTCACCGGGGAGCTGTTTTTT.

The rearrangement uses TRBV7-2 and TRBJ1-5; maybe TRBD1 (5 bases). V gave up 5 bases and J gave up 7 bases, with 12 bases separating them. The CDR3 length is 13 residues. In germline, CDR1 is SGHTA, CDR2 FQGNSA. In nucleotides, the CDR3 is TGTGCCAGCAGCCCCCGCGGGGGGCAGCCCCAGCATTTT. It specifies CASSPRGGQPQHF.

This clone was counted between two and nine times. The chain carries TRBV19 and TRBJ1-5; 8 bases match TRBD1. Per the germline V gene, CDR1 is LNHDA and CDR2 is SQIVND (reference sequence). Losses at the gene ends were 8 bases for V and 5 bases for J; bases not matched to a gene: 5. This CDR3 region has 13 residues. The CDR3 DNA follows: TGTGCCAGTCACCGGGACAGGTATCAGCCCCAGCATTTT. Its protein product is CASHRDRYQPQHF.

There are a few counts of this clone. CDR3 in amino acids: CASSLTGQGKEKLFF. The CDR3 DNA follows: TGCGCCAGCAGCTTGACGGGACAGGGGAAAGAAAAACTGTTTTTT. The chain employs TRBV5-1 and TRBJ1-4, with 10 nucleotides matching TRBD1. This CDR3 has 15 amino acids. Trimming removed 1 base from V and 8 bases from J; junction bases left unmatched: 5. Germline V CDR1 and CDR2: SGHRS, YFSETQ.

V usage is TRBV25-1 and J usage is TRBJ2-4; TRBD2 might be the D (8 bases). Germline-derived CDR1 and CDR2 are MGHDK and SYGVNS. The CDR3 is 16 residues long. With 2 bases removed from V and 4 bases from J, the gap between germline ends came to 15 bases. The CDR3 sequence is CASSETGRGQKNIQYF. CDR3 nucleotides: TGTGCCAGCAGTGAAACCGGGAGGGGGCAGAAAAACATTCAGTACTTC.

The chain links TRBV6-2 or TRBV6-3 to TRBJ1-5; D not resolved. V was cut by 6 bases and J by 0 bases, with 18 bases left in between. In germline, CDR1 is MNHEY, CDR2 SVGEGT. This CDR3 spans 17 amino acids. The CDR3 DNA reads TGTGCCAGCAGCCCCCAAAGGGAGTGGTATAGCAATCAGCCCCAGCATTTT. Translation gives CASSPQREWYSNQPQHF.

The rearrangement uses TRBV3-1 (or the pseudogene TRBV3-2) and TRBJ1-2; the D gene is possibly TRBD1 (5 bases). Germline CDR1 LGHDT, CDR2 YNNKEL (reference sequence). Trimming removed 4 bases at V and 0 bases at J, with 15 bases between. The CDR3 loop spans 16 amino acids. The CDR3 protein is CASSLDRSTANYGYTF. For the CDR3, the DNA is TGTGCCAGCAGCCTTGACAGATCTACGGCTAACTATGGCTACACCTTC.

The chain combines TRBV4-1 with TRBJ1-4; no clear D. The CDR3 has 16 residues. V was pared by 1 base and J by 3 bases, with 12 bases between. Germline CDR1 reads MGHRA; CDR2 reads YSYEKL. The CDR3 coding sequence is TGCGCCAGCAGCCAAGCTCTGAACAGCCCTAATGAAAAACTGTTTTTT. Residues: CASSQALNSPNEKLFF.